A single sample is the source of the 14 T cell receptor beta chains below, sequenced in a study of T cells in Graves' hyperthyroidism and ophthalmopathy. TCR beta CDR3 regions were amplified from RNA transcripts. First-round RT-PCR targeting the TCR CDR3 was performed with the HTBI primer set. TCRdb reprocessed the multiplex PCR reads with MiXCR, giving one entry per CDR3 protein. The top ten clones hold approximately 7.4% of a sample with some 560,000 distinct CDR3 sequences, about 15% of them seen once. Sequencing used blood. The receptors were sampled from a woman aged 25 to 39 with Graves' hyperthyroidism.

This clonotype was seen a handful of times. The chain employs TRBV15 and TRBJ2-2; 7 nucleotides line up with TRBD2. The J segment lost 8 bases and the V segment lost 8 bases, leaving 8 bases of the junction unmatched. The CDR3 consists of 13 residues. Germline CDR1 reads LNHNV; CDR2 reads YYDKDF (reference sequence). CDR3 bases: TGTGCCACCTCTCGGGGGGTTTCTGGGGAGCTGTTTTTT. This translates into CATSRGVSGELFF.

The chain is built from TRBV27 and TRBJ2-1; D might be TRBD1 or TRBD2, each matching 5 bases. This CDR3 spans 13 amino acids. Trimming pared 6 bases from V and 9 bases from J, leaving 15 bases between. Germline CDR1 MNHEY, CDR2 SMNVEV (reference sequence). CDR3 sequence: CASRSSGTGEQFF. As DNA, the CDR3 is TGTGCCAGCAGATCCAGTGGGACCGGTGAGCAGTTCTTC.

This clonotype was observed many times. The chain joins TRBV5-1 to TRBJ2-7, with TRBD1 identical over 8 bases. CDR1 is SGHRS, CDR2 YFSETQ, per germline. V lost 3 bases and J lost 6; bases outside the gene matches: 8. CDR3 length: 14 amino acids. The CDR3 DNA is TGCGCCAGCAGCTCAGGACAGGGCCTAAGCGAGCAGTACTTC. Amino acid sequence: CASSSGQGLSEQYF.

In this sample, this clonotype turned up many times. The rearrangement links TRBV11-2 to TRBJ2-7, with a possible D match to TRBD2 (5 bases). V was clipped by 5 bases and J by 4 bases, with 15 bases between them. The V gene's germline CDR1 is SGHAT and CDR2 FQNNGV. The CDR3 totals 14 residues. CDR3: CASSLSVQRYEQYF. The CDR3, as DNA: TGTGCCAGCAGCCTCTCTGTCCAGCGGTACGAGCAGTACTTC.

The table lists this clonotype with many counts. The chain links TRBV30 to TRBJ2-4; perhaps TRBD1 as D (8 bases). The CDR3 is made up of 16 amino acids. Looked up from germline, CDR1 is GTSNPN and CDR2 is SVGIG (reference sequence). V dropped 2 bases and J dropped 1 base, with 15 bases sitting between them. CDR3 protein: CAWSSTGGEAKNIQYF. Here the CDR3 DNA reads TGTGCCTGGAGTTCAACAGGGGGGGAGGCCAAAAACATTCAGTACTTC.

There are many counts of this clonotype. The chain employs TRBV7-2 and TRBJ2-1; D call uncertain. V dropped 5 bases and J dropped 0 bases, with 5 bases sitting between them. Per germline, CDR1 SGHTA and CDR2 FQGNSA. This CDR3 spans 13 amino acids. CDR3 DNA: TGTGCCAGCAGCCCTAGCTCCTACAATGAGCAGTTCTTC. It is translated as CASSPSSYNEQFF. Variable domain in full (rest from reference TRBV7-2 and TRBJ2-1): GAGVSQSPSNKVTEKGKDVELRCDPISGHTALYWYRQSLGQGLEFLIYFQGNSAPDKSGLPSDRFSAERTGGSVSTLTIQRTQQEDSAVYLCASSPSSYNEQFFGPGTRLTVL.

This clonotype has at least ten counts. This rearrangement joins TRBV11-2 to TRBJ2-1; 8 positions match TRBD2. CDR1 is SGHAT, CDR2 FQNNGV, per germline. Losses at the gene ends were 3 bases for V and 3 bases for J; bases not matched to a gene: 4. The CDR3 has 15 residues. The CDR3 coding sequence is TGTGCCAGCAGCTTGGCCCTAGCGGGCTACAATGAGCAGTTCTTC. This encodes CASSLALAGYNEQFF.

This chain links TRBV28 with TRBJ2-1; D is perhaps TRBD1 (6 bases). With 5 bases removed from V and 10 bases from J, the gap between germline ends came to 12 bases. The germline V gene has CDR1 MDHEN and CDR2 SYDVKM. The CDR3 has 12 amino acids. The CDR3 here is CASSPYRDEQFF. The CDR3 nucleotides read TGTGCCAGCAGTCCATACAGGGACGAGCAGTTCTTC.

This sequence joins TRBV20-1 and TRBJ2-3; maybe TRBD2 (6 bases). The CDR3 length is 17 residues. V gave up 0 bases and J gave up 2 bases, with 18 bases separating them. Germline CDR1 and CDR2: DFQATT and SNEGSKA (reference sequence). The CDR3 DNA reads TGCAGTGCTAGAGACCCCCTCGGGATAGCGGACACAGATACGCAGTATTTT. Protein product: CSARDPLGIADTDTQYF.

The chain joins TRBV9 to TRBJ2-1; TRBD2 agrees at 11 bases. There are 16 residues in the CDR3. Germline loops: CDR1 SGDLS, CDR2 YYNGEE. Trimming took 5 bases from V and 0 from J; bases not matched to a gene: 4. The CDR3 protein is CASSRLAGNSYNEQFF. The DNA of the CDR3 is TGTGCCAGCAGTCGACTAGCGGGGAACTCCTACAATGAGCAGTTCTTC. The whole variable domain, filled in from reference TRBV9 and TRBJ2-1, reads DSGVTQTPKHLITATGQRVTLRCSPRSGDLSVYWYQQSLDQGLQFLIQYYNGEERAKGNILERFSAQQFPDLHSELNLSSLELGDSALYFCASSRLAGNSYNEQFFGPGTRLTVL.

The gene calls are TRBV20-1 and TRBJ2-7, with D unclear. Per the germline V gene, CDR1 is DFQATT and CDR2 is SNEGSKA (reference sequence). Between the trimmed V and J ends, which lost 4 bases and 4 bases, there was a span of 8 bases. The CDR3 is 11 amino acids. The CDR3 loop is CSAIYIYEQYF. The CDR3 nucleotides read TGCAGTGCTATTTACATTTACGAGCAGTACTTC.

This clonotype occurred a few times. V and J are TRBV27 and TRBJ2-5; the D call may be TRBD1 or TRBD2 (5 bases each). V lost 0 bases, J lost 4 bases, and 12 bases lay in between. The germline V gene has CDR1 MNHEY and CDR2 SMNVEV (reference sequence). The CDR3 runs 15 residues. CDR3: CASSLSGVSGETQYF. CDR3 nucleotides: TGTGCCAGCAGTTTATCGGGGGTATCGGGAGAGACCCAGTACTTC.

This clonotype was seen more than once but under ten times. V usage is TRBV9 and J usage is TRBJ2-2; D unclear. This CDR3 has 15 amino acids. The germline CDR1 and CDR2 sequences are SGDLS and YYNGEE. The V end was cut by 2 bases, the J end by 6 bases, with 14 bases between. CDR3 nucleotide sequence: TGTGCCAGCAGCGTTGCAGGCCCTCAACCCGGGGAGCTGTTTTTT. The encoded protein is CASSVAGPQPGELFF.

The V and J genes are TRBV27 and TRBJ1-1, with D maybe TRBD1 (5 bases). The germline CDR1 and CDR2 sequences are MNHEY and SMNVEV (reference sequence). V was trimmed by 1 base and J by 10 bases, leaving 13 bases between them. The CDR3 has 13 residues. The CDR3 DNA follows: TGTGCCAGCAGTTTATACCTTGGGGCATCAGCTTTCTTT. Amino acids: CASSLYLGASAFF.